The present T cell receptor beta chain was sequenced within a study of tumor-infiltrating lymphocytes in primary liver carcinoma. Priming with a constant-region primer yielded TCR beta cDNA from about 500 ng total RNA. TCR beta libraries came from three nested multiplex PCR rounds using slightly modified ARM-PCR. Amplification in the first two PCR rounds was performed using TRBV1-TRBV30 forward primers and a C-beta reverse primer for around 11 cycles each. MiXCR, applied by TCRdb to the multiplex PCR reads, yields one record per CDR3 protein. The sample lists 40,000 to 60,000 distinct CDR3 sequences, 70% to 85% seen once, with less than 30% in the top ten. About this clonotype itself: The target antigen is unknown. Germline is not matched at one junction end, which may reflect a read error.

The CDR3 covers 17 residues. The germline CDR1 and CDR2 sequences are LGHNA and YNFKEQ. Co-extraction of RNA and DNA was performed on roughly 17-32 mg of unsorted bulk tissue. Regarding the study as a whole: Present in all five tumor regions were only about 7-25% of the top clones.

The origin of this receptor is a man aged 35 to 55 with primary liver carcinoma and hepatitis B virus infection. The sample comprised liver tumor tissue from sampling region 5. Subset denoted: tumor region T5, tumor centre. The chain links TRBV4-2 to TRBJ2-1, with D tentatively TRBD2 (6 bases). The CDR3 bases are TGCGCCAGCAGCCAACAAAATGTTAGGACTACCTACAATGAGCAGTTCTTC. Encoded protein: CASSQQNVRTTYNEQFF.